Below, 6 T cell receptor beta chains from the same sample are listed, as sequenced in a study of shared clonotypes between healthy human individuals. Repertoires were generated with immunoSEQ multiplex PCR, while TCRdb's copy carries only in-frame clones and drops some. The sample comprises 2 million to 2.5 million clones, approximately 94% of which are singletons, and roughly 0.13% rests with the top ten. The specimen sequenced was naive CD4+ T cells sorted from blood. The subset is: CD45RA+ positively selected. The receptors originated from a man aged 18 to 30 in good health.

The chain is built from TRBV9 and TRBJ2-3; 8 bases map to TRBD2. Losses at the gene ends were 0 bases for V and 0 bases for J; bases not matched to a gene: 12. The CDR3 loop spans 19 amino acids. Germline values: CDR1 SGDLS, CDR2 YYNGEE. CDR3 in amino acids: CASSVEVWGLAGSTDTQYF. The CDR3 coding sequence is TGTGCCAGCAGCGTAGAAGTGTGGGGGCTAGCGGGTAGCACAGATACGCAGTATTTT.

V usage is TRBV5-5 and J usage is TRBJ2-7; tentative D call: TRBD1 (5 bases). The CDR3 totals 16 residues. The germline V gene encodes CDR1 SGHKS and CDR2 YYEKEE (reference sequence). V lost 0 bases, J lost 1 base, and 14 bases lay in between. The CDR3 reads CASSLDLGLGSYEQYF. CDR3 nucleotide sequence: TGTGCCAGCAGCTTGGATCTGGGGCTAGGTTCCTACGAGCAGTACTTC.

For this clone: A junction end diverges from the germline sequence, so it may reflect a read error. The CDR3 DNA is TGTGCCAGCAGTTACTCTTATATTTCACCCCTCCACTTT. Amino acid sequence: CASSYSYISPLHF. The rearrangement links TRBV6-5 to TRBJ1-6; D uncertain. The CDR3 has 13 amino acids. Germline V gene sequence: CDR1 MNHEY, CDR2 SVGAGI.

The chain couples TRBV6-1 to TRBJ1-5, with TRBD1 identical over 7 bases. This CDR3 region has 15 residues. V trimming: 4 bases; J trimming: 0 bases; junction bases outside the gene matches: 3. The germline CDR1 and CDR2 sequences are MNHNS and SASEGT. The CDR3 is CASSGGTVSNQPQHF. The CDR3, as DNA: TGTGCCAGCAGTGGCGGGACAGTTAGCAATCAGCCCCAGCATTTT.

The V and J genes are TRBV29-1 and TRBJ2-5; TRBD1 matches 9 bases. V lost 5 bases to trimming and J lost 1 base; unmatched junction nucleotides: 2. This CDR3 spans 13 amino acids. Germline V lookup: CDR1 SQVTM, CDR2 ANQGSEA. The CDR3 spells CSVYRGPQETQYF. DNA of the CDR3: TGCAGCGTTTACAGGGGGCCCCAAGAGACCCAGTACTTC.

The chain joins TRBV5-6 to TRBJ1-1, with 7 bases lining up with TRBD1. The V gene's germline CDR1 is SGHDT and CDR2 YYEEEE. Trimming at V came to 3 bases and at J to 0 bases, leaving 5 bases not matched to a gene. This CDR3 contains 15 residues. CDR3 sequence (DNA): TGTGCCAGCAGCTACACCGGGACAGTGAACACTGAAGCTTTCTTT. As protein: CASSYTGTVNTEAFF.